This T cell receptor beta chain was sequenced for a study of CD8 T cells in ankylosing spondylitis. Study-level results: From matched ankylosing spondylitis synovial fluid, disease-linked clones were reportedly recovered at significantly enriched levels. About eight highly homologous variants made up a TCR beta motif that seemed to typify ankylosing spondylitis blood. In peripheral blood, disease-linked CD8+ clones occurred at relatively low frequencies.

The CDR3 runs to 14 residues. One entry per CDR3 protein, called by TCRdb with MiXCR from the 5' RACE reads. The sample has about 350,000 distinct CDR3 sequences; roughly 20% are singletons. Remarks on this clonotype: Its antigen is not known. A much larger clone sits a single nucleotide away, making a read error possible.

The sequenced material came from blood, either unsorted or a sorted T cell fraction (not recorded which). The TCR originated in a male donor with ankylosing spondylitis or in good health (not recorded which). V is TRBV12-3 or TRBV12-4 and J is TRBJ2-4; TRBD1 matches at 7 bases. CDR3 nucleotides: TGTGCCGGCAGTTTTGGGACAGCTAAAAACATTCAGTACTTC. Translation: CAGSFGTAKNIQYF.